A selection of T cell receptor beta chains follows, all from one sample in a study of T cells after somatic rescue of genetic block. Assay: immunoSEQ multiplex PCR; the TCRdb copy retains only in-frame clones and omits some. Of some 70,000 clones in the sample, approximately 91% are singletons; the top ten hold approximately 3%. The sample taken for sequencing was peripheral blood mononuclear cells (PBMCs). The source is a young man. Each CDR3 is given with its conserved first and last residue. Each record gives: clone size, J gene, D gene, V gene, CDR3 DNA, CDR3 protein. The D gene is left open where the match is weak. Only some rows state a clone size, as once, few, many or a class for expanded clones.

>-|TRBJ2-1|-|TRBV6-5
TGTGCCAGCAGTTACTCGAAGACCTTAGTGAATGAGCAGTTCTTC
CASSYSKTLVNEQFF
>-|TRBJ2-1|TRBD1|TRBV6-6
TGTGCCAGCAGTCGGGACAGGCGTTACAATGAGCAGTTCTTC
CASSRDRRYNEQFF
>-|TRBJ2-4|TRBD1|TRBV6-4
TGTGCCAGCAGTCAGGCAGGGGGAGACATTCAGTACTTC
CASSQAGGDIQYF
>-|TRBJ1-1|-|TRBV19
TGTGCCAGTAGTATGGGCACGAACACTGAAGCTTTCTTT
CASSMGTNTEAFF
>-|TRBJ1-6|-|TRBV25-1
TGTGCCAGCAGTGAATATAAGGGGGGGCGTAATTCACCCCTCCACTTT
CASSEYKGGRNSPLHF
>-|TRBJ1-5|TRBD1|TRBV6-5
TGTGCCAGCAGAACAGGACAGGGCCCGAATCAGCCCCAGCATTTT
CASRTGQGPNQPQHF
>once|TRBJ2-3|-|TRBV6-1
TGTGCCAGCAAAGGACAGAGCACAGATACGCAGTATTTT
CASKGQSTDTQYF
>-|TRBJ2-1|TRBD2|TRBV19
TGTGCCAGTAGTATTCATAGCGGGAAGAACTACAATGAGCAGTTCTTC
CASSIHSGKNYNEQFF
>-|TRBJ2-1|-|TRBV27
TGTGCCAGCACCGAGGGGACCGATTACAATGAGCAGTTCTTC
CASTEGTDYNEQFF
>-|TRBJ2-7|-|TRBV4-1
TGCGCCAGCAGCCAAGATCTGGAGCAGTACTTC
CASSQDLEQYF
>-|TRBJ1-1|TRBD1|TRBV7-9
TGTGCCAGCAGCCCCAACAGGGGGGACACTGAAGCTTTCTTT
CASSPNRGDTEAFF
>-|TRBJ2-2|-|TRBV7-8
TGTGCCAGCAGCTTGTACCCCTCGTTGAACACCGGGGAGCTGTTTTTT
CASSLYPSLNTGELFF
>-|TRBJ2-7|-|TRBV15
TGTGCCACCAGCAGGGGTCCGACAGAAGGTTACGAGCAGTACTTC
CATSRGPTEGYEQYF
>-|TRBJ2-7|TRBD1|TRBV4-2
TGTGCCAGCAGCTACGGGACAGCTTACGAGCAGTACTTC
CASSYGTAYEQYF
>-|TRBJ1-2|-|TRBV2
TGTGCCAGCAGTGAGGGGGGATACTATGGCTACACCTTC
CASSEGGYYGYTF
>-|TRBJ1-6|-|TRBV6-6
TGTGCCAGTGACCGGGACACGACTAATTCACCCCTCCACTTT
CASDRDTTNSPLHF
>-|TRBJ2-3|-|TRBV28
TGTGCCAGCAGTGGACGGGGGCGGGTCACAGATACGCAGTATTTT
CASSGRGRVTDTQYF
>-|TRBJ2-2|TRBD2|TRBV5-6
TGTGCCAGCAGCACGGGGGGGTACGACACCGGGGAGCTGTTTTTT
CASSTGGYDTGELFF
>once|TRBJ2-1|TRBD1|TRBV4-1
TGCGCCAGCAGCCAGGGACAGGGGGCCTACAATGAGCAGTTCTTC
CASSQGQGAYNEQFF
>-|TRBJ2-1|TRBD1|TRBV7-9
TGTGCCAGCAGCTTAGTAGGGGTAAGGGACAGGTCGAGTGAGCAGTTCTTC
CASSLVGVRDRSSEQFF
>-|TRBJ1-2|-|TRBV7-9
TGTGCCAGCAGCTCGACAGCGTTCTATGGCTACACCTTC
CASSSTAFYGYTF
>-|TRBJ2-3|-|TRBV11-2
TGTGCCAGCAGCTTAGTCGGGTTACAAGGCACAGATACGCAGTATTTT
CASSLVGLQGTDTQYF
>-|TRBJ1-1|TRBD1|TRBV7-9
TGTGCCAGCAGCTCCCCGACAGGGTCCGCCACTGAAGCTTTCTTT
CASSSPTGSATEAFF
>-|TRBJ2-7|-|TRBV1
TGCACCAGCAGCCAAGATCTCGGGACTAGCGGCTCCTACGAGCAGTACTTC
CTSSQDLGTSGSYEQYF
>-|TRBJ2-1|-|TRBV7-8
TGTGCCAGCAGATTCCTAGAACCAAACAATGAGCAGTTCTTC
CASRFLEPNNEQFF
>-|TRBJ1-1|-|TRBV5-1
TGCGCCAGCACTACGGCCGGGCTGAACACTGAAGCTTTCTTT
CASTTAGLNTEAFF
>-|TRBJ2-5|TRBD2|TRBV5-6
TGTGCCAGCAGCATGGGACTAGCGGGGGGGCTGGAGACCCAGTACTTC
CASSMGLAGGLETQYF
>once|TRBJ2-4|-|TRBV5-8
TGTGCCAGCAGCTTGGTGGACGCCAAAAACATTCAGTACTTC
CASSLVDAKNIQYF
>-|TRBJ1-5|-|TRBV15
TGTGCCACCAGTCTCGGGGGCGGGGGGAATCAGCCCCAGCATTTT
CATSLGGGGNQPQHF
>-|TRBJ2-3|TRBD2|TRBV10-1
TGCGCCAGCAGTGATGCTAGCGGGAGAGATACGCAGTATTTT
CASSDASGRDTQYF
>-|TRBJ2-3|-|TRBV20-1
TGCAGTGCCCAGACAGAAGATACGCAGTATTTT
CSAQTEDTQYF
>few|TRBJ2-6|-|TRBV18
TGTGCCAGCTCACCGAGGGACTCGCCCTCTGGGGCCAACGTCCTGACTTTC
CASSPRDSPSGANVLTF
>once|TRBJ2-7|-|TRBV7-2
TGTGCCAGCAGCCCCTGGGCTCTGGGGTACGAGCAGTACTTC
CASSPWALGYEQYF
>-|TRBJ2-6|TRBD1|TRBV4-2
TGTGCCAGCAGCCAAGGGACAGGGGACTCTGGGGCCAACGTCCTGACTTTC
CASSQGTGDSGANVLTF
>once|TRBJ1-4|TRBD1|TRBV29-1
TGCAGCCCGGGACAGGGAGGGGAAAAACTGTTTTTT
CSPGQGGEKLFF
>-|TRBJ2-1|-|TRBV5-5
TGTGCCAGCAGCTTCTACAATGAGCAGTTCTTC
CASSFYNEQFF
>-|TRBJ2-5|-|TRBV18
TGTGCCAGCTCACCACAGGGCCAAGAGACCCAGTACTTC
CASSPQGQETQYF
>-|TRBJ2-1|TRBD2|TRBV18
TGTGCCAGCTCACCAACGACGGCTAGCGGGGACAATGAGCAGTTCTTC
CASSPTTASGDNEQFF
>-|TRBJ1-4|-|TRBV6-1
TGTGCCAGCAGCCCCGGGGGGGGTGAGGAAAAACTGTTTTTT
CASSPGGGEEKLFF
>-|TRBJ1-1|-|TRBV5-1
TGCGCCAGCAGCTTGGACGTAGTGAACACTGAAGCTTTCTTT
CASSLDVVNTEAFF
>-|TRBJ1-1|-|TRBV6-1
TGTGCCAGCAGATTACAGCTCGCAGGGACTGAAGCTTTCTTT
CASRLQLAGTEAFF
>-|TRBJ1-2|TRBD1|TRBV4-1
TGCGCCAGCAGCCTTCCCACAGGGGATGGCTACACCTTC
CASSLPTGDGYTF
>-|TRBJ1-5|-|TRBV28
TGTGCCAGCAGCTGGAGCAATCAGCCCCAGCATTTT
CASSWSNQPQHF
>-|TRBJ2-3|-|TRBV7-2
TGTGCCATCATCCTAGTGGGGGGCCTCAATACGCAGTATTTT
CAIILVGGLNTQYF
>-|TRBJ1-3|TRBD1|TRBV28
TGTGCCAGCAGTTTATCAGGGGGCCCTAGCTCTGGAAACACCATATATTTT
CASSLSGGPSSGNTIYF
>-|TRBJ2-6|TRBD1|TRBV27
TGTGCCAGCAGTGCCCTCAGACCCGGGACAGGCCTCTCTGGGGCCAACGTCCTGACTTTC
CASSALRPGTGLSGANVLTF
>-|TRBJ2-5|-|TRBV7-9
TGTGCCAGCAGCTTAGTGTCCAGCTTCGGGGAGACCCAGTACTTC
CASSLVSSFGETQYF
>-|TRBJ1-5|-|TRBV29-1
TGCAGCGTTGAAGGTGACGGCGAGCCCCAGCATTTT
CSVEGDGEPQHF
>-|TRBJ1-1|-|TRBV5-1
TGCGCCAGCAGCTTGACCCCGAACACTGAAGCTTTCTTT
CASSLTPNTEAFF
>once|TRBJ1-1|-|TRBV30
TGTGCCTGGAGTGTACGGGGAGGGGACACTGAAGCTTTCTTT
CAWSVRGGDTEAFF
>-|TRBJ2-7|TRBD2|TRBV7-8
TGTGCCAGCAGCTTAGCGCAGGGCAGCGGGGGAGCCTACGAGCAGTACTTC
CASSLAQGSGGAYEQYF
>-|TRBJ2-3|TRBD2|TRBV10-3
TGTGCCATCAGTTTTAGCGGGGTAGCGGCAGATACGCAGTATTTT
CAISFSGVAADTQYF
>-|TRBJ1-1|-|TRBV6-1
TGTGCCAGCAGTGAGCAGGGAAGGGGGACTGAAGCTTTCTTT
CASSEQGRGTEAFF
>once|TRBJ2-7|-|TRBV5-8
TGTGCCAGCAGCTTATGGGGCGAGCAGTACTTC
CASSLWGEQYF
>-|TRBJ1-5|TRBD1|TRBV19
TGTGCCAGTAGGGGCGGGGACAGGGAAGGGCCCCAGCATTTT
CASRGGDREGPQHF
>-|TRBJ2-1|-|TRBV4-2
TGTGCCAGCAGCCAAGATTTAGGTCCCATTGAGCAGTTCTTC
CASSQDLGPIEQFF
>-|TRBJ1-1|TRBD1|TRBV19
TGTGCCAGTAGTCCGTACCTTGACAGGGGGAACACTGAAGCTTTCTTT
CASSPYLDRGNTEAFF
>-|TRBJ2-1|-|TRBV2
TGTGCCCTCGAGGAGGACAGTCTAAACAATGAGCAGTTCTTC
CALEEDSLNNEQFF
>-|TRBJ1-5|TRBD1|TRBV15
TGTGCCACCAGCGGGGACAGGGAGATCAATCAGCCCCAGCATTTT
CATSGDREINQPQHF